Below are 29 T cell receptor beta chains sequenced from a single sample in a study of T-cell memory formation after mild COVID-19. Via MiXCR, TCRdb re-called the 5' RACE reads, giving one row per CDR3 protein. The sample consists of about 190,000 distinct CDR3 sequences, roughly 18% of them appearing once. The specimen was PBMCs or a T cell subset sorted from them (not recorded which). These receptors were obtained from an adult woman who had mild COVID-19 (a few samples of this study predate the infection). Cell type and time point are not known.

This chain links TRBV30 with TRBJ1-2, with D possibly matching TRBD1 (5 bases). V gave up 3 bases and J gave up 3 bases, with 14 bases separating them. CDR1 and CDR2 (germline): GTSNPN, SVGIG (reference sequence). CDR3 length equals 14 residues. The DNA of the CDR3 is TGTGCCTGGAGCATTAAGGGGTTCTACTATGGCTACACCTTC. It specifies CAWSIKGFYYGYTF.

The V gene is TRBV24-1, the J gene TRBJ2-3; 12 bases align to TRBD2. Unmatched junction bases numbered 7, after V lost 7 bases and J lost 6 bases. The germline CDR1 and CDR2 sequences are KGHDR and SFDVKD. This CDR3 is 15 amino acids long. In DNA, the CDR3 is TGTGCCACCAGGACCGGGACTAGCGGGTTTGATACGCAGTATTTT. It yields the protein CATRTGTSGFDTQYF.

This clonotype has more than one count but fewer than ten. The chain has TRBV19 and TRBJ1-1; 8 nucleotides line up with TRBD1. This CDR3 contains 14 residues. Looked up from germline, CDR1 is LNHDA and CDR2 is SQIVND (reference sequence). The trim removed 7 bases at V and 3 bases at J, leaving 7 bases unmatched. Written as DNA, the CDR3 is TGTGCCAGTACCCTTCTACAGGGGGACACTGAAGCTTTCTTT. The encoded protein is CASTLLQGDTEAFF.

This clonotype was seen a few times. For the CDR3, the DNA is TGCGCCTCTAGGCAGGACAACGAATATGGCTACACCTTC. Amino acid sequence: CASRQDNEYGYTF. The chain is built from TRBV5-1 and TRBJ1-2, with D maybe TRBD1 (5 bases). Germline-derived CDR1 and CDR2 are SGHRS and YFSETQ. Deletions cut 10 bases from V and 5 bases from J, with 18 bases between. The CDR3 has 13 amino acids.

The chain uses TRBV9 and TRBJ2-7, with D maybe TRBD2 (5 bases). V shed 0 bases and J shed 12 bases, with 16 bases lying between them. Germline values: CDR1 SGDLS, CDR2 YYNGEE. The length of the CDR3 is 13 residues. CDR3 region: CASSVVVDSPPYF. Written as DNA, the CDR3 is TGTGCCAGCAGCGTAGTAGTGGACTCGCCCCCGTACTTC. Supplemented by reference TRBV9 and TRBJ2-7, the full variable domain reads DSGVTQTPKHLITATGQRVTLRCSPRSGDLSVYWYQQSLDQGLQFLIQYYNGEERAKGNILERFSAQQFPDLHSELNLSSLELGDSALYFCASSVVVDSPPYFGPGTRLTVT.

This clonotype was seen a few times. This chain connects TRBV12-3 or TRBV12-4 to TRBJ2-3, with TRBD2 identical over 14 bases. CDR3 length: 17 amino acids. Trimming removed 0 bases from V and 3 bases from J; junction bases left unmatched: 2. CDR3 amino acids: CASSLAGTSGGTDTQYF. The CDR3 DNA follows: TGTGCCAGCAGTTTAGCCGGGACTAGCGGGGGAACAGATACGCAGTATTTT.

The V and J genes are TRBV6-6 and TRBJ1-4, with D unresolved. CDR1 is MNHNY, CDR2 SVGAGI, per germline (reference sequence). V lost 4 bases and J 8 bases, leaving 11 bases between the germline ends. CDR3 length: 13 amino acids. The CDR3 DNA reads TGTGCCAGCAGTTTTGGGTGGAGGGAAAAACTGTTTTTT. As protein: CASSFGWREKLFF.

This clonotype was counted only a few times. The J gene is TRBJ2-7, the V gene TRBV7-2, with D uncertain. The CDR3 sequence is 12 residues long. The germline V and J ends were trimmed by 5 bases and 0 bases, with 5 bases remaining between them. CDR1 SGHTA and CDR2 FQGNSA come from the germline V gene. CDR3 sequence reads: CASSGYSYEQYF. The CDR3 nucleotides are TGTGCCAGCAGCGGATACTCCTACGAGCAGTACTTC.

Worth noting for this clonotype: Being one base from a much bigger clone, this may be a read error. Given the absence of the conserved phenylalanine or tryptophan at the CDR3 end, a read error is likely. The chain is built from TRBV6-5 and TRBJ2-1, with 9 bases aligning to TRBD1. V gave up 5 bases and J gave up 4 bases; unmatched junction bases: 6. The CDR3 extends over 15 amino acids. CDR1 and CDR2 (germline): MNHEY, SVGAGI. The CDR3 region is CASSASGTGYNEQFL. The CDR3 nucleotides read TGTGCCAGCAGTGCCTCCGGGACAGGGTACAATGAGCAGTTCTTG.

V gene TRBV12-3 or TRBV12-4 combines with J gene TRBJ2-1; 11 bases map to TRBD2. There are 17 residues in the CDR3. Trimming at V came to 0 bases and at J to 4 bases, leaving 5 bases not matched to a gene. The DNA of the CDR3 is TGTGCCAGCAGTTTAGCGAGGACTAGCGGGTGGTACAATGAGCAGTTCTTC. Its protein product is CASSLARTSGWYNEQFF.

The J gene is TRBJ2-1, the V gene TRBV24-1, with TRBD1 identical over 12 bases. Per the germline V gene, CDR1 is KGHDR and CDR2 is SFDVKD. J lost 9 bases, V lost 10 bases, and 9 bases had no gene match. CDR3 length: 14 residues. CDR3 loop: CATERDRGPAEQFF. CDR3 nucleotide sequence: TGTGCCACAGAGAGGGACAGGGGGCCGGCTGAGCAGTTCTTC.

This clonotype appeared a few times. The J gene is TRBJ2-6, the V gene TRBV6-6; D is possibly TRBD1 or TRBD2 (5 bases each). Germline V gene data show CDR1 as MNHNY and CDR2 as SVGAGI (reference sequence). CDR3 length equals 17 residues. Trimming left V 6 bases short and J 2 bases short, with 17 bases between. The CDR3 is CASSQTGTMAGANVLTF. CDR3 nucleotide sequence: TGTGCCAGCAGCCAAACCGGGACCATGGCTGGGGCCAACGTCCTGACTTTC.

This clonotype was observed many times. V and J are TRBV4-3 and TRBJ2-1, with TRBD2 as a possible D gene (6 bases). Germline V gene lookup returns CDR1 LGHNA and CDR2 YSLEER. V was pared by 0 bases and J by 7 bases, with 7 bases between. This CDR3 is 13 amino acids long. The CDR3 region is CASSQESGNEQFF. For the CDR3, the DNA is TGCGCCAGCAGCCAAGAGAGCGGGAATGAGCAGTTCTTC.

J is TRBJ2-1 and V is TRBV5-1; 15 bases agree with TRBD2. The ends lost 2 bases at V and 10 bases at J; junction bases unmatched: 7. Looked up from germline, CDR1 is SGHRS and CDR2 is YFSETQ. The CDR3 totals 16 residues. The CDR3 is CASSFGTSGRLREQFF. The CDR3 DNA reads as TGCGCCAGCAGCTTCGGGACTAGCGGGAGGTTAAGGGAGCAGTTCTTC.

The J gene is TRBJ1-1, the V gene TRBV18; 9 bases match TRBD1. Germline CDR1 is KGHSH and CDR2 is LQKENI. Trimming removed 0 bases from V and 11 bases from J; junction bases left unmatched: 4. The length of the CDR3 is 13 residues. In nucleotides, the CDR3 is TGTGCCAGCTCACCACCAGGAGACAGGGGGGCTTTCTTT. Amino acid sequence: CASSPPGDRGAFF.

Ten or more counts support this clonotype. The chain employs TRBV24-1 and TRBJ2-3; maybe TRBD1 (6 bases). The germline V gene has CDR1 KGHDR and CDR2 SFDVKD. Trimming cost V 3 bases and J 5 bases, with 11 bases left between them. The CDR3 runs 14 residues. CDR3 DNA: TGTGCCACCAGTGATCCGTCAGGGGAAGATACGCAGTATTTT. Its translation: CATSDPSGEDTQYF.

The V gene is TRBV9, the J gene TRBJ1-2; no clear D. CDR3 length: 14 residues. V lost 6 bases and J lost 4, with 16 bases in between. The V gene's germline CDR1 is SGDLS and CDR2 YYNGEE. The CDR3: CASTPTGISYGYTF. The CDR3, as DNA: TGTGCCAGCACCCCGACGGGGATCAGCTATGGCTACACCTTC.

This clonotype was counted only a few times. The chain uses TRBV7-9 and TRBJ2-1; D ambiguous. Germline CDR1 SEHNR, CDR2 FQNEAQ (reference sequence). This CDR3 region has 13 residues. The V end was cut by 5 bases, the J end by 10 bases, with 15 bases between. For the CDR3, the DNA is TGTGCCAGCAGCCTGATAGGGCAGGCCGAGCAGTTCTTC. This sequence encodes CASSLIGQAEQFF.

V gene TRBV20-1 combines with J gene TRBJ2-3; 11 bases line up with TRBD2. The CDR3 length is 15 residues. Trimming removed 6 bases from V and 2 bases from J; junction bases left unmatched: 7. CDR1 DFQATT and CDR2 SNEGSKA come from the germline V gene (reference sequence). The CDR3 DNA follows: TGCAGTGCAACGGGACTAGCGGCTTACACAGATACGCAGTATTTT. It encodes CSATGLAAYTDTQYF.

This chain connects TRBV12-3 or TRBV12-4 to TRBJ2-5; D is possibly TRBD2 (6 bases). The V gene lost 1 base and the J gene lost 4 bases, with 19 bases spanning the gap. The CDR3 runs to 17 residues. CDR3 coding DNA: TGTGCCAGCAGTTTAGTGGAGATACTAGCCCCGGGAGAGACCCAGTACTTC. Its protein product is CASSLVEILAPGETQYF.

V is TRBV9 and J is TRBJ2-7, with 7 bases matching TRBD1. The ends lost 4 bases at V and 6 bases at J; junction bases unmatched: 13. Germline CDR1 SGDLS, CDR2 YYNGEE. The CDR3 loop spans 15 amino acids. CDR3 sequence: CASSPGQARHREQYF. The CDR3 DNA reads as TGTGCCAGCAGCCCAGGACAGGCGAGGCATCGCGAGCAGTACTTC.

This clonotype showed up just a few times. This chain links TRBV30 with TRBJ2-7, with D unresolved. The CDR3 loop spans 16 amino acids. The germline gives CDR1 GTSNPN, CDR2 SVGIG (reference sequence). V lost 3 bases and J 5 bases, leaving 23 bases between the germline ends. The CDR3 nucleotides are TGTGCCTGGAGCGGTGTGGGGTCACCGTTTCCTAACGAGCAGTACTTC. Residues: CAWSGVGSPFPNEQYF.

CDR3 sequence reads: CASTTSASTDTQYF. The DNA of the CDR3 is TGTGCCAGTACCACTAGCGCTTCTACCGATACGCAGTATTTT. This chain uses TRBV19 with TRBJ2-3; 7 bases agree with TRBD2. With V trimmed by 7 bases and J by 6 bases, 10 bases remained unmatched. There are 14 residues in the CDR3. CDR1 LNHDA and CDR2 SQIVND come from the germline V gene (reference sequence).

The rearrangement links TRBV3-1 to TRBJ1-6; D might be TRBD1 (5 bases). V shed 1 base and J shed 5 bases, with 6 bases lying between them. CDR1 LGHDT and CDR2 YNNKEL come from the germline V gene (reference sequence). The CDR3 is made up of 14 amino acids. The chain's CDR3 is CASSQVGDNSPLHF. The CDR3 region has the DNA TGTGCCAGCAGCCAAGTAGGGGATAATTCACCCCTCCACTTT.

This clonotype was seen more than once but under ten times. The chain employs TRBV29-1 and TRBJ2-3; D unclear. Per the germline V gene, CDR1 is SQVTM and CDR2 is ANQGSEA. This CDR3 contains 10 residues. The V end lost 4 bases, the J end lost 4 bases, and 3 bases lay between the germline ends. The CDR3 bases are TGCAGCGTTGGCCCAGATACGCAGTATTTT. Translating gives CSVGPDTQYF.

This clonotype was seen a few times. This chain uses TRBV20-1 with TRBJ2-5; 12 bases match TRBD2. V gave up 3 bases and J gave up 0 bases; unmatched junction bases: 5. There are 16 residues in the CDR3. The germline CDR1 and CDR2 sequences are DFQATT and SNEGSKA (reference sequence). The CDR3 bases are TGCAGTGCTAGTAGTCTAGCGGGAGGGTACCAAGAGACCCAGTACTTC. Encoded protein: CSASSLAGGYQETQYF.

This clonotype appeared a few times. The rearrangement joins TRBV6-2 or TRBV6-3 to TRBJ2-1, with 14 nucleotides matching TRBD2. Unmatched junction bases numbered 14, after V lost 4 bases and J lost 12 bases. Germline CDR1 is MNHEY and CDR2 is SVGEGT. CDR3 length: 17 amino acids. CDR3 loop: CASSSLTGTSGSTRQFF. CDR3 DNA: TGTGCCAGCAGTTCGTTAACCGGGACTAGCGGGAGTACAAGGCAGTTCTTC.

J is TRBJ1-2 and V is TRBV29-1; 9 positions agree with TRBD1. V was clipped by 4 bases and J by 12 bases; unmatched bases: 9. Germline loops: CDR1 SQVTM, CDR2 ANQGSEA. This CDR3 has 12 residues. CDR3 in DNA: TGCAGCGTTGGTCGGGACAGGGAATTCCACACCTTC. It codes for CSVGRDREFHTF.

The chain recombines TRBV7-2 with TRBJ1-2, with a weak D call TRBD1 (5 bases). There are 14 residues in the CDR3. The germline CDR1 and CDR2 sequences are SGHTA and FQGNSA. Trimming left V 4 bases short and J 4 bases short, with 13 bases between. CDR3 bases: TGTGCCAGCAGCTCAGGGCATGGGACCTATGGCTACACCTTC. This sequence encodes CASSSGHGTYGYTF.